This entry concerns a single TCR beta chain. The antigen is not known. The germline gives CDR1 KGHSH, CDR2 LQKENI. The CDR3 runs to 14 residues. The V end lost 6 bases, the J end lost 1 base, and 12 bases lay between the germline ends. This entry is derived from a study of cytomegalovirus exposure and HLA in healthy donors. General study findings and limits: Cytomegalovirus-associated TCR beta chains were listed, numbering 164. Analyses of presence/absence relied on an assumption of roughly uniform sequencing depth across donors. TCR beta sequences reportedly predicted most subjects' HLA-A and HLA-B alleles accurately. Both high specificity and high sensitivity reportedly marked the classifier's diagnosis of cytomegalovirus status.

The PCR was carried out with 60 Vbeta primers and 13 Jbeta primers. Assay: immunoSEQ multiplex PCR; the TCRdb copy retains only in-frame clones and omits some. The sample carries approximately 180,000 clones, 70% to 80% recorded once. Input material: PBMCs. The chain employs TRBV18 and TRBJ1-1; D call uncertain. This sequence was found in a woman aged 30 to 39 in good health and CMV-seropositive. CDR3 amino acids: CASSPDMGNTEAFF. The CDR3 DNA sequence: TGTGCCAGCTCCCCCGACATGGGGAACACTGAAGCTTTCTTT. The whole variable domain, filled in from reference TRBV18 and TRBJ1-1, reads NAGVMQNPRHLVRRRGQEARLRCSPMKGHSHVYWYRQLPEEGLKFMVYLQKENIIDESGMPKERFSAEFPKEGPSILRIQQVVRGDSAAYFCASSPDMGNTEAFFGQGTRLTVV.